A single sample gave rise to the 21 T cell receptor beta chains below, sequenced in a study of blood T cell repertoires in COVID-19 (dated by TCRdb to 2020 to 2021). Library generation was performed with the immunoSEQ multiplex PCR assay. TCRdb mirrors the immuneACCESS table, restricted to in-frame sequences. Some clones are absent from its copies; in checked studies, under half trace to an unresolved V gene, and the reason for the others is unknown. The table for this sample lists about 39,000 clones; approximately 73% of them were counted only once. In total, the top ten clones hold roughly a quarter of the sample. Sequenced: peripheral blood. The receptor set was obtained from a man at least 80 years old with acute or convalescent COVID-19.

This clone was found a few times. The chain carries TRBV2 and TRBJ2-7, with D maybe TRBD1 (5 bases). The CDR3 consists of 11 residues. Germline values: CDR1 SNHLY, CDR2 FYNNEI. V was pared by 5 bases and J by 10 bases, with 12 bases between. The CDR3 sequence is CASSPGLGQYF. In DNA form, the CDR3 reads TGTGCCAGCAGTCCAGGGTTGGGACAGTACTTC.

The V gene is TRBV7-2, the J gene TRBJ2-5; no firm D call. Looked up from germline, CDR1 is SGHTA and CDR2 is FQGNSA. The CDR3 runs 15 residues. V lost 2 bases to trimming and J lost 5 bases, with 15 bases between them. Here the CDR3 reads CASSLRWSAQETQYF. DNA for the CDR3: TGTGCCAGCAGCTTACGTTGGTCCGCCCAGGAGACCCAGTACTTC. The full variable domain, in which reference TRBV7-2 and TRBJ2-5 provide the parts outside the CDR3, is GAGVSQSPSNKVTEKGKDVELRCDPISGHTALYWYRQSLGQGLEFLIYFQGNSAPDKSGLPSDRFSAERTGGSVSTLTIQRTQQEDSAVYLCASSLRWSAQETQYFGPGTRLLVL.

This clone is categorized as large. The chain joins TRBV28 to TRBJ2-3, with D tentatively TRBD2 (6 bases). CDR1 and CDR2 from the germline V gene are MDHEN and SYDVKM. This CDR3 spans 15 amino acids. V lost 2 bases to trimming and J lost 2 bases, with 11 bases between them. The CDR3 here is CASSLMRGPTDTQYF. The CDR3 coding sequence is TGTGCCAGCAGTTTAATGCGGGGTCCCACAGATACGCAGTATTTT.

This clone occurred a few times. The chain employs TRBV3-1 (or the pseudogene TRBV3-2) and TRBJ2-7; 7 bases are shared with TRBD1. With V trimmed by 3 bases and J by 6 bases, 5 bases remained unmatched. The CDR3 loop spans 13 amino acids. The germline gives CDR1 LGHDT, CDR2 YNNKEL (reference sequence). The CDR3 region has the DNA TGTGCCAGCAGCCAGCAACAGGGGTTCGAGCAGTACTTC. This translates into CASSQQQGFEQYF.

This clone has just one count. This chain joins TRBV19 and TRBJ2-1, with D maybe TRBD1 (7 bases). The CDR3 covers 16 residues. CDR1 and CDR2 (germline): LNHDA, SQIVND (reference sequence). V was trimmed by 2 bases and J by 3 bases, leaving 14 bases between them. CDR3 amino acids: CASSITTGTYYNEQFF. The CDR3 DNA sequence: TGTGCCAGTAGTATAACGACAGGGACTTACTACAATGAGCAGTTCTTC.

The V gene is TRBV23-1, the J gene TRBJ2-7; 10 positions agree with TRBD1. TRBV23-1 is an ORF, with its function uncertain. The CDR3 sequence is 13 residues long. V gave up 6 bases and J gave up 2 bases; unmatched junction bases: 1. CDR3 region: CASRDRGTYEQYF. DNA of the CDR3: TGCGCCAGCAGGGACAGGGGGACCTACGAGCAGTACTTC.

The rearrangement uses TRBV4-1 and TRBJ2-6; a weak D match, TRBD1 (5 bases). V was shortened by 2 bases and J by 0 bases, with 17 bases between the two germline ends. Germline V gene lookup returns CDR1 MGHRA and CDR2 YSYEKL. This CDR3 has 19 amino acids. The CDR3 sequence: CASSQPSQDTPSGANVLTF. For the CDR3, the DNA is TGCGCCAGCAGCCAACCCTCACAGGACACCCCCTCTGGGGCCAACGTCCTGACTTTC.

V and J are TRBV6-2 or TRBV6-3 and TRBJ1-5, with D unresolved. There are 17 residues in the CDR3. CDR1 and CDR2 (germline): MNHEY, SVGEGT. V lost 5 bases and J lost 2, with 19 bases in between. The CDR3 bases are TGTGCCAGCAGTCAGCGGGGAGGGATGAGGGGCAATCAGCCCCAGCATTTT. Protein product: CASSQRGGMRGNQPQHF.

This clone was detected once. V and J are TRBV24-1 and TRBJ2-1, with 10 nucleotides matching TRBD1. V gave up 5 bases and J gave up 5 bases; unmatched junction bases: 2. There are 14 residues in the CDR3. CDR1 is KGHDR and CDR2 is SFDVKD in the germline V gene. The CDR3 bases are TGTGCCACCAGTGCCGGGACAGGGGACAATGAGCAGTTCTTC. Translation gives CATSAGTGDNEQFF.

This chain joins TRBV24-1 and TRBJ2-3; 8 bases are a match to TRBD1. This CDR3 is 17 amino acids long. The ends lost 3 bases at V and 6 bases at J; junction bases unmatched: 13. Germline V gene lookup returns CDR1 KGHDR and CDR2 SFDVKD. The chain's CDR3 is CATSDPPSQGAADTQYF. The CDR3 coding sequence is TGTGCCACCAGTGATCCCCCGAGCCAGGGGGCGGCGGATACGCAGTATTTT.

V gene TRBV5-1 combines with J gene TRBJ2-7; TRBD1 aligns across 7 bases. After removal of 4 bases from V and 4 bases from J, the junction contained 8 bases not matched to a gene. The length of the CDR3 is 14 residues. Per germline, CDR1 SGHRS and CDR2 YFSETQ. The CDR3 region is CASSQGQNSYEQYF. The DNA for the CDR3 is TGCGCCAGCAGCCAGGGACAGAACTCTTACGAGCAGTACTTC.

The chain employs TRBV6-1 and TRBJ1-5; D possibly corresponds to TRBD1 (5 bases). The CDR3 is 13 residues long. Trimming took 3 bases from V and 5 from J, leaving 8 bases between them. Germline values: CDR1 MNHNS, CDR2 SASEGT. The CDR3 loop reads CASSDRADQPQHF. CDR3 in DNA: TGTGCCAGCAGTGACAGGGCAGATCAGCCCCAGCATTTT.

In nucleotides, the CDR3 is TGTGCCAGCACCCGCGGACAGGGGAGGACTGAAGCTTTCTTT. Protein: CASTRGQGRTEAFF. The J gene is TRBJ1-1, the V gene TRBV3-1 (or the pseudogene TRBV3-2); 9 bases align to TRBD1. V was clipped by 7 bases and J by 5 bases; unmatched bases: 8. The CDR3 is 14 amino acids. CDR1 is LGHDT, CDR2 YNNKEL, per germline (reference sequence).

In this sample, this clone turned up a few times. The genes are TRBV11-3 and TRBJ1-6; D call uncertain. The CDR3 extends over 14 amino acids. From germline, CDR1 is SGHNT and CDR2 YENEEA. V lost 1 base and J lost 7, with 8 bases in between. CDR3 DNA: TGTGCCAGCAGCTTAGGTCAGAACAATTCACCCCTCCACTTT. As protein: CASSLGQNNSPLHF.

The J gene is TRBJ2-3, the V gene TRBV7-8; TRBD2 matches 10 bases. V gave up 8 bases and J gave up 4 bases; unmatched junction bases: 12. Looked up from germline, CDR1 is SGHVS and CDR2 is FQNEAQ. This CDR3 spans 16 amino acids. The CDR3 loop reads CASAEHGTSEPDTQYF. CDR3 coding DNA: TGTGCCAGCGCCGAACACGGGACTAGCGAGCCAGATACGCAGTATTTT.

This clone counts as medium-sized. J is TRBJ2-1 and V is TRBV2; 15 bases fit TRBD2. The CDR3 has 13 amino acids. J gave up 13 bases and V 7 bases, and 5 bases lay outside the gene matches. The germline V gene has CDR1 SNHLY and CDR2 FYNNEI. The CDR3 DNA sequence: TGTGCCAGCATCGGACTAGCGGGAGGGCCTCAGTTCTTC. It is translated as CASIGLAGGPQFF. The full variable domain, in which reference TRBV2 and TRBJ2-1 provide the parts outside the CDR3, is EPEVTQTPSHQVTQMGQEVILRCVPISNHLYFYWYRQILGQKVEFLVSFYNNEISEKSEIFDDQFSVERPDGSNFTLKIRSTKLEDSAMYFCASIGLAGGPQFFGPGTRLTVL.

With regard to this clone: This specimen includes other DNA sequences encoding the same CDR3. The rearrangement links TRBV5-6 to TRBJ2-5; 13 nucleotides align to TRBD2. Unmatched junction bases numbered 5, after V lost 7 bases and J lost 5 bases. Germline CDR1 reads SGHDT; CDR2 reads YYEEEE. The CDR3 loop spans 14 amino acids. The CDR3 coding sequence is TGTGCCAGCGGAACTAGCGGGGGGGCGGAGACCCAGTACTTC. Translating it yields CASGTSGGAETQYF.

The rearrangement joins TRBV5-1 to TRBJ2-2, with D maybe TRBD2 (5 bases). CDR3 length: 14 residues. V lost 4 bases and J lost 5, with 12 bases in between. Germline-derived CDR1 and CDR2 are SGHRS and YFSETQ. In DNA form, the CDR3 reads TGCGCCAGCAGCGCGGACTGGACGACCGGGGAGCTGTTTTTT. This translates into CASSADWTTGELFF. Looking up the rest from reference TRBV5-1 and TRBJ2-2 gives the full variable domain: KAGVTQTPRYLIKTRGQQVTLSCSPISGHRSVSWYQQTPGQGLQFLFEYFSETQRNKGNFPGRFSGRQFSNSRSEMNVSTLELGDSALYLCASSADWTTGELFFGEGSRLTVL.

CDR3 in DNA: TGTGCCAGCAGTGTTGGGCAGCTCAATTCACCCCTCCACTTT. It translates to CASSVGQLNSPLHF. This sequence joins TRBV2 and TRBJ1-6, with D uncertain. CDR1 SNHLY and CDR2 FYNNEI come from the germline V gene. CDR3 length equals 14 residues. V lost 4 bases to trimming and J lost 7 bases, with 11 bases between them.

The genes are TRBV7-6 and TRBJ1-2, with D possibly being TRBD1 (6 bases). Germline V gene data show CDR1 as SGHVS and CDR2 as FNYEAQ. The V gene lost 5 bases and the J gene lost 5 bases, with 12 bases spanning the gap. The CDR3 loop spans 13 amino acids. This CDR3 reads CASSRAGAYGYTF. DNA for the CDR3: TGTGCCAGCAGCAGGGCGGGGGCGTATGGCTACACCTTC.

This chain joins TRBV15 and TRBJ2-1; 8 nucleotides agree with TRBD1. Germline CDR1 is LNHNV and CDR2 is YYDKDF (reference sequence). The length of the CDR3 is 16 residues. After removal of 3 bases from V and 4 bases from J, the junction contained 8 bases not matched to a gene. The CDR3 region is CATSRDPGQGYNEQFF. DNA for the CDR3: TGTGCCACCAGCAGGGATCCCGGACAGGGATACAATGAGCAGTTCTTC.